This is a list of T cell receptor beta chains from one sample in a study of T-cell reconstitution after alpha-beta-depleted transplantation in children. Each CDR3 protein gets one entry after TCRdb re-called the PCR reads with MiXCR. The sample has some 300,000 distinct CDR3 sequences, over 7.5% seen once; the top ten hold around 9.8%. Material: peripheral blood, obtained 360 days after TCRalphabeta/CD19-depleted stem cell transplant. These receptors came from a female patient aged 2 to 10 who had a stem cell transplant for Fanconi anemia, so the T cells may come from the graft donor. Each CDR3 is given with its conserved first and last residue. The D gene is left open where the match is weak. Expanded clones are given a class, and other clones once, few, many or no size at all.

cdr3_aa cdr3_nt clone_size d_call j_call v_call
CASRVGTGGSPYEQYF TGTGCCAGCAGGGTGGGGACAGGGGGCTCTCCCTACGAGCAGTACTTC . TRBD1 TRBJ2-7 TRBV6-1
CASSSLLYRVGANVLTF TGCGCCAGCAGCTCCCTACTTTACAGGGTTGGGGCCAACGTCCTGACTTTC many . TRBJ2-6 TRBV5-1
CASSPPGGGPQETQYF TGTGCCAGCAGTCCCCCCGGTGGGGGCCCGCAAGAGACCCAGTACTTC . . TRBJ2-5 TRBV28
CAEREGVGTDTQYF TGTGCCGAGAGGGAAGGGGTCGGCACAGATACGCAGTATTTT many . TRBJ2-3 TRBV2
CASRRTAGYGYTF TGTGCCAGCAGACGGACAGCTGGGTATGGCTACACCTTC many . TRBJ1-2 TRBV6-5
CASSVSVLATQETQYF TGTGCCAGCAGCGTTAGTGTGCTAGCGACCCAAGAGACCCAGTACTTC . . TRBJ2-5 TRBV9
CSARKQETQYF TGCAGTGCTAGGAAACAAGAGACCCAGTACTTC few . TRBJ2-5 TRBV20-1
CAWNRGLEQETQYF TGTGCCTGGAACAGGGGGCTGGAACAAGAGACCCAGTACTTC few TRBD1 TRBJ2-5 TRBV30
CSAVFAGISSEQYF TGCAGTGCTGTCTTCGCAGGTATTTCTTCCGAGCAGTACTTC few . TRBJ2-7 TRBV20-1
CSARLPGYSGMGYNERFF TGCAGTGCTAGATTGCCTGGTTATTCGGGGATGGGCTACAATGAGCGGTTCTTC . . TRBJ2-1 TRBV20-1
CASSRDRALLFF TGTGCCAGCAGCCGGGACAGAGCCCTACTGTTTTTT . TRBD1 TRBJ1-4 TRBV6-2/TRBV6-3
CATSRDRVYEQYF TGTGCCACCAGCAGAGATCGAGTCTACGAGCAGTACTTC many . TRBJ2-7 TRBV15
CASSPKRTTANTGELFF TGTGCCAGCTCACCAAAGCGCACAACAGCGAACACCGGGGAGCTGTTTTTT . . TRBJ2-2 TRBV18
CASSPGLAGPPYTGELFF TGTGCCAGCAGCCCGGGACTAGCGGGGCCCCCTTATACCGGGGAGCTGTTTTTT once TRBD2 TRBJ2-2 TRBV11-2
CASSGSGVGETQYF TGTGCCAGCAGTGGCTCAGGGGTGGGAGAGACCCAGTACTTC few . TRBJ2-5 TRBV2
CASSNLATQHF TGTGCCAGCAGTAACCTCGCGACCCAGCATTTT many . TRBJ1-5 TRBV12-3/TRBV12-4
CASSLGGTGTGGDTQYF TGTGCCAGCAGCTTAGGAGGAACGGGGACAGGGGGGGATACGCAGTATTTT . TRBD1 TRBJ2-3 TRBV7-7
CASSVTDTYEQYF TGTGCCAGCAGCGTGACAGATACCTACGAGCAGTACTTC many . TRBJ2-7 TRBV11-2
CASSLTSTVPSSPLHF TGTGCCAGCAGTTTAACCTCGACAGTCCCCAGTTCACCCCTCCACTTT . . TRBJ1-6 TRBV6-5
CSVRQGIGGAFF TGCAGCGTCCGACAGGGAATTGGTGGGGCTTTCTTT many TRBD1 TRBJ1-1 TRBV29-1
CASSFFWFGNTIYF TGTGCCAGCAGTTTTTTTTGGTTTGGAAACACCATATATTTT many . TRBJ1-3 TRBV12-3/TRBV12-4
CASSETFFGTSARDTQYF TGTGCCAGCAGTGAAACGTTCTTTGGGACTAGCGCGAGAGATACGCAGTATTTT few TRBD2 TRBJ2-3 TRBV2
CASKRAPGQDSVEKLFF TGTGCCAGCAAAAGAGCACCGGGACAAGACAGTGTTGAAAAACTGTTTTTT many . TRBJ1-4 TRBV6-5
CAISEGQGGLRYNSPLHF TGTGCCATCAGTGAGGGACAGGGGGGCCTTCGTTATAATTCACCCCTCCACTTT . TRBD1 TRBJ1-6 TRBV10-3
CASSTGYGTEAFF TGTGCCAGTAGTACAGGGTACGGGACAGAAGCTTTCTTT few . TRBJ1-1 TRBV19
CASSPDTGQGIGGYTF TGTGCCAGCAGCCCCGATACGGGACAGGGGATCGGTGGCTACACCTTC . TRBD1 TRBJ1-2 TRBV7-9